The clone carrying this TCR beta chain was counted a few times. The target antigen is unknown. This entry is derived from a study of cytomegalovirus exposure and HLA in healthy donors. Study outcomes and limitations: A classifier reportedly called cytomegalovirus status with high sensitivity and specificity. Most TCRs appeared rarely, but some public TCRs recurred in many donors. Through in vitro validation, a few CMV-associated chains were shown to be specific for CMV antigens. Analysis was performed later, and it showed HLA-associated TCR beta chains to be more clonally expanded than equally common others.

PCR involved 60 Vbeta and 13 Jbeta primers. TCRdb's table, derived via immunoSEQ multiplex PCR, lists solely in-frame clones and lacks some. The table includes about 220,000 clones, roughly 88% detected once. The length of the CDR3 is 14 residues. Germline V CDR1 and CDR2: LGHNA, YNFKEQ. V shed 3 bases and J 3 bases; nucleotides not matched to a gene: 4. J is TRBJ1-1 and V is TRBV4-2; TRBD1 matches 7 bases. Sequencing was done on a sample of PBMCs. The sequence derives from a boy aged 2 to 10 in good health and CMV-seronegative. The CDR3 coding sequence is TGTGCCAGCAGCCAGGCTGGGACAGACACTGAAGCTTTCTTT. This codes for CASSQAGTDTEAFF.